In its sample, the clone carrying this TCR beta chain was seen many times. The data originate from a study of identical twins. The CDR3 contains 17 residues. The V end was cut by 0 bases, the J end by 4 bases, with 17 bases between. Per germline, CDR1 LGHNA and CDR2 YSLEER. TCRdb passed the 5' RACE reads through MiXCR, listing each CDR3 protein once. The sample has fewer than 250,000 distinct CDR3 sequences, about 7.5% seen once; the top ten hold roughly 2%. These sequences were also reported in another study, on yellow fever vaccine responses in identical twins.

Material for sequencing was memory (CD45RO+) T cells sorted from blood. The TCR sequence derives from a woman aged 18-30 years in good health. The V call is TRBV4-3, the J call TRBJ2-3; tentatively, D is TRBD2 (6 bases). The DNA for the CDR3 is TGCGCCAGCAGCCAAGAATCCAGCGGAGGGAAGGCAGATACGCAGTATTTT. It codes for CASSQESSGGKADTQYF.